This TCR beta chain was sequenced during a study of cytomegalovirus exposure and HLA in healthy donors. A multiplex PCR was run with 60 Vbeta primers and 13 Jbeta primers. TCRdb's copy holds only in-frame clones and misses some; the assay was immunoSEQ multiplex PCR. The sample lists some 150,000 clones, roughly 82% seen once, with around 10% in the top ten. The junction had 3 bases not matched to a gene; V was cut back by 3 bases and J by 0 bases. The CDR3 covers 15 residues. CDR1 and CDR2 (germline): MGHRA, YSYEKL. Sample: PBMCs. The receptor was derived from a man in his forties or fifties in good health and CMV-seropositive. The rearrangement links TRBV4-1 to TRBJ2-7; 9 nucleotides match TRBD2. The CDR3 is CASSHLAGASYEQYF. In DNA form, the CDR3 reads TGCGCCAGCAGCCATTTAGCGGGAGCCTCCTACGAGCAGTACTTC.